Sequencing of this T cell receptor (beta chain) was carried out in a study of blood T cell repertoires in COVID-19. Study overall: Acute-phase and convalescent COVID-19 samples originated in the United States, Italy and Spain. PBMCs, B-cell-depleted T cells, or T cells were the source of the cDNA or gDNA that made up the material.

Per the study methods: Amplifying reference gene primers gave estimates of nucleated cell counts. The table came from immunoSEQ multiplex PCR; TCRdb's copy has only in-frame clones and leaves some out. V and J calls and clone size are copied from that table; D and trimming were computed from the DNA. The sample lists 200,000 to 300,000 clones, over 75% seen once, with over 8.5% in the top ten. This CDR3 contains 14 residues. The germline CDR1 and CDR2 sequences are KGHSH and LQKENI. Trimming took 3 bases from V and 5 from J, leaving 13 bases between them. The chain links TRBV18 to TRBJ1-1; D gene uncertain. The sequence came from a human donor in a cohort sampled during active COVID-19. Material: peripheral blood. The CDR3 sequence is CASSPNPRETEAFF. For the CDR3, the DNA is TGTGCCAGCTCACCGAACCCTCGGGAAACTGAAGCTTTCTTT.